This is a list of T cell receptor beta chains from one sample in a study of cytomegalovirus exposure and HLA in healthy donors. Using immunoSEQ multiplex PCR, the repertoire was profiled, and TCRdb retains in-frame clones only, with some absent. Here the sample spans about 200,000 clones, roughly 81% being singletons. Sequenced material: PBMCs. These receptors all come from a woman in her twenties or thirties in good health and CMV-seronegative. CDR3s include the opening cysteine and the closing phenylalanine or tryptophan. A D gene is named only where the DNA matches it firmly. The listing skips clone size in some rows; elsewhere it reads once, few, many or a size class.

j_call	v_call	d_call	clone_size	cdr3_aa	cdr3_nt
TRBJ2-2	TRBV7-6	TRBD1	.	CASSRTGGIPNTGELFF	TGTGCCAGCAGCCGGACAGGGGGCATCCCGAACACCGGGGAGCTGTTTTTT
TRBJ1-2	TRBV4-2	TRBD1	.	CASSPWATGTGGQGYTF	TGTGCCAGCAGCCCGTGGGCCACCGGGACAGGGGGACAGGGCTACACCTTC
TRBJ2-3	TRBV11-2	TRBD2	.	CASSVGTISTDTQYF	TGTGCCAGCAGCGTAGGGACTATTAGTACAGATACGCAGTATTTT
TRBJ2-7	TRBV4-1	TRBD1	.	CASSLRTGESYEQYF	TGCGCCAGCAGCCTACGGACAGGGGAGTCCTACGAGCAGTACTTC
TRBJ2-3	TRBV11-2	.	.	CASSQGHSLTDTQYF	TGTGCCAGCAGCCAGGGACACTCGCTCACAGATACGCAGTATTTT
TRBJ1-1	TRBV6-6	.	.	CASNQDTAPVAFF	TGTGCCAGCAACCAGGACACTGCTCCGGTGGCTTTCTTT
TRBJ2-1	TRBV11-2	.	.	CASSFRGNEQFF	TGTGCCAGCAGCTTCAGGGGTAATGAGCAGTTCTTC
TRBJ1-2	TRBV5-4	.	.	CASSLESGVYNYGYTF	TGTGCCAGCAGCTTAGAGTCAGGGGTCTATAACTATGGCTACACCTTC
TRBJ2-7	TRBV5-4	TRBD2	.	CASSPRTSGFDEQYF	TGTGCCAGCAGCCCCCGGACTAGCGGGTTCGACGAGCAGTACTTC
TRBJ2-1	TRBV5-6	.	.	CASSFTGTPHNEQFF	TGTGCCAGCAGCTTTACCGGGACTCCCCACAATGAGCAGTTCTTC
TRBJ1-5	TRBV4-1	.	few	CASSRAGIVNSNQPQHF	TGCGCCAGCAGCCGGGCTGGAATAGTGAATAGCAATCAGCCCCAGCATTTT
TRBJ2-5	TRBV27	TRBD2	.	CASSRPGGPWETQYF	TGTGCCAGCAGTCGTCCGGGGGGGCCGTGGGAGACCCAGTACTTC
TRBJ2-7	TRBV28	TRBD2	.	CASSPAGTSGGIREQYF	TGTGCCAGCAGTCCGGCCGGGACTAGCGGGGGAATACGGGAGCAGTACTTC
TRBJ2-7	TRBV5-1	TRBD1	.	CASSPGQGTYYEQYF	TGCGCCAGCAGCCCGGGACAGGGAACCTACTACGAGCAGTACTTC
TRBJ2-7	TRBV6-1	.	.	CATTENSYEQYF	TGTGCCACCACAGAAAACTCCTACGAGCAGTACTTC
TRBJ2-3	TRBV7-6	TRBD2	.	CASHGGASTDTQYF	TGTGCCAGCCACGGGGGGGCTAGCACAGATACGCAGTATTTT
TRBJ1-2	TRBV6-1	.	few	CASSDWGGLPYGYTF	TGTGCCAGCAGTGACTGGGGAGGGCTACCCTATGGCTACACCTTC
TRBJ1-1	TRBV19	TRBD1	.	CASSMDREAFF	TGTGCCAGTAGTATGGACAGGGAAGCTTTCTTT
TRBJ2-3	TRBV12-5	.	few	CASGPGKSGDTQYF	TGTGCTAGTGGCCCAGGGAAATCGGGAGATACGCAGTATTTT
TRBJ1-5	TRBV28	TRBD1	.	CASSFRTGGQPQHF	TGTGCCAGCAGTTTTCGGACAGGAGGCCAGCCCCAGCATTTT